Here is one TCR beta chain with its context. Its antigen is unknown. As to time point: newly diagnosed, previously untreated cHL patient sample. It was by magnetic negative selection that CD8+ T cells were isolated from thawed PBMCs. The CDR3 has 15 amino acids. Trimming removed 0 bases from V and 3 bases from J; junction bases left unmatched: 5. Germline V gene sequence: CDR1 SGHRS, CDR2 YFSETQ. The data stem from a study of PD-1 blockade in classical Hodgkin lymphoma. General study findings and limits: Baseline TCR diversity was reportedly lower in newly diagnosed patients than in healthy donors. It was reported as lower still in relapsed/refractory patients.

The method was immunoSEQ multiplex PCR; TCRdb's version includes in-frame clones alone and lacks a portion of them. The sample holds roughly 21,000 clones; just under 90% are singletons and the top ten take roughly 7%. This clonotype was sampled from a human donor with classical Hodgkin lymphoma. The sequencing input was CD8+ T cells from blood. V and J are TRBV5-1 and TRBJ2-7; 8 bases are shared with TRBD1. The DNA of the CDR3 is TGCGCCAGCAGCTTGGGAGGGACAGGAAACTACGAGCAGTACTTC. Translating gives CASSLGGTGNYEQYF.